These T cell receptor beta chains were read from a single sample in a study of T cells in Graves' hyperthyroidism and ophthalmopathy. TCRdb passed the multiplex PCR reads through MiXCR, listing each CDR3 protein once. This sample has 690,000 or so distinct CDR3 sequences, with around 20% found just once. The sequencing input was blood. Receptor source: a woman between 50 and 59 years old with Graves' hyperthyroidism that later progressed to Graves' ophthalmopathy. CDR3s include the opening cysteine and the closing phenylalanine or tryptophan. A D gene is named only where the DNA matches it firmly. The size field is filled for only some rows; it gives once, few, many or a size class.

clone size,D gene,J gene,V gene,CDR3 DNA,CDR3 protein
many,TRBD1,TRBJ1-1,TRBV20-1,TGCAGTGCCCCGGACAGGGAGGACACTGAAGCTTTCTTT,CSAPDREDTEAFF
many,.,TRBJ1-2,TRBV12-3/TRBV12-4,TGTGCCAGCAGAGCAGACACAGGGCTCCTAGGCTACACCTTC,CASRADTGLLGYTF
.,TRBD1,TRBJ1-2,TRBV18,TGTGCCAGCTCAGAGCGACGGGACAGGGGGCAACACTATGGCTACACCTTC,CASSERRDRGQHYGYTF
many,.,TRBJ2-7,TRBV7-8,TGTGCCAGCAGCCCCATAAGGGGCTACGAGCAGTACTTC,CASSPIRGYEQYF
few,TRBD1,TRBJ1-2,TRBV12-3/TRBV12-4,TGTGCCAGCAGTTGGGGACAGGGTCCCGGTCATGGCTACACCTTC,CASSWGQGPGHGYTF
few,.,TRBJ2-5,TRBV7-6,TGTGCCAGCAGCTTAGCGCTTGTGGGGCCAAAGACCCAGTACTTC,CASSLALVGPKTQYF
few,TRBD1,TRBJ2-3,TRBV5-1,TGCGCCAGCAGTCGAGGGACAGGGGATGATACGCAGTATTTT,CASSRGTGDDTQYF
.,.,TRBJ2-2,TRBV5-4,TGTGCCAGCAGCCCCGGGACGTGGGCCGGGGAGCTGTTTTTT,CASSPGTWAGELFF
few,.,TRBJ2-2,TRBV11-2,TGTGCCAGCAGCTTAGATATTGGGGGCACCGGGGAGCTGTTTTTT,CASSLDIGGTGELFF
few,TRBD1,TRBJ1-3,TRBV29-1,TGCAGCGCTTTAGACAGGGGACCCTCTGGAAACACCATATATTTT,CSALDRGPSGNTIYF
.,TRBD2,TRBJ2-1,TRBV12-3/TRBV12-4,TGTGCCAGCAGCGGGGGGGCCGTCAATGAGCAGTTCTTC,CASSGGAVNEQFF
many,.,TRBJ2-7,TRBV20-1,TGCAGTGCTACCCCGGTGCGGGCAGGGGCTTTCTCCTACGAGCAGTACTTC,CSATPVRAGAFSYEQYF
many,.,TRBJ2-2,TRBV7-2,TGTGCCAGCAGCGCAACGGGGCGTAGGACCGGGGAGCTGTTTTTT,CASSATGRRTGELFF
few,.,TRBJ1-2,TRBV18,TGTGCCAGCTCACCAAGCAGGGCTTCTGGCTACACCTTC,CASSPSRASGYTF
few,TRBD1,TRBJ1-4,TRBV20-1,TGCAGTGTCCGACAGGGGGGAGAAAAACTGTTTTTT,CSVRQGGEKLFF
many,.,TRBJ2-1,TRBV3-1,TGTGCCAGCACTCTTTACGGGGGTCCCAATGAGCAGTTCTTC,CASTLYGGPNEQFF